The clone carrying this T cell receptor beta chain was seen a handful of times. The sample originates from a study of T-cell memory formation after mild COVID-19. Constant-segment primers and 5'RACE yielded cDNA libraries for TCR alpha and TCR beta, each carrying sample barcodes and UMIs. Via MiXCR, TCRdb re-called the 5' RACE reads, giving one row per CDR3 protein. The data show some 110,000 distinct CDR3 sequences, with approximately 15% seen just once and more than 25% held by the top ten. The TCR sequence derives from an adult woman who had mild COVID-19 (a few samples of this study predate the infection). Cell type and time point are not known. Specimen: PBMCs or a T cell subset sorted from them (not recorded which).

As DNA, the CDR3 is TGTGCCAGCAGCTTAAGAATCTTAGCGGGATTGACCTACAATGAGCAGTTCTTC. Residues: CASSLRILAGLTYNEQFF. The V gene is TRBV28, the J gene TRBJ2-1; 8 bases are a match to TRBD2. This CDR3 comprises 18 residues. Trimming at V came to 6 bases and at J to 2 bases, leaving 15 bases not matched to a gene. From germline, CDR1 is MDHEN and CDR2 SYDVKM.